This T cell receptor (beta chain) was documented in a study of human T cells and chemical hapten exposure. TCRdb fed the RACE reads into MiXCR, producing one record per CDR3 protein. The sample lists around 120,000 distinct CDR3 sequences, 9.5% to 13% occurring once. The time point is: patch test 1, 2 weeks after DPC sensitization. Indicated treatment: therapeutic diphenylcyclopropenone sensitization with weekly scalp DPC. At patch-test visits, sampling came before the patch test. The CDR3 contains 16 residues. V lost 6 bases to trimming and J lost 0 bases, with 15 bases between them. Germline CDR1 is KGHSH and CDR2 is LQKENI.

This TCR came from a woman aged 45 to 65 with alopecia areata. Some clones in this sample may be carry-over from other donors' samples. The chain combines TRBV18 with TRBJ1-3; D is undetermined. The input for sequencing was whole blood, taken in connection with sensitization to the hapten diphenylcyclopropenone (DPC). CDR3 bases: TGTGCCAGCTCTCCAACCCAATTGTCCTCTGGAAACACCATATATTTT. It yields the protein CASSPTQLSSGNTIYF.